In this sample, the clone carrying this T cell receptor beta chain turned up many times. MiXCR was run by TCRdb on the reads, yielding one entry per CDR3 protein. The data hold more than 200,000 distinct CDR3 sequences, with roughly 10% observed a single time. The V end was cut by 5 bases, the J end by 4 bases, with 23 bases between. The CDR3 runs to 17 residues. CDR1 is SGHTA and CDR2 is FQGNSA in the germline V gene. These data belong to a study of T cell repertoires in cytomegalovirus infection. This rearrangement joins TRBV7-2 to TRBJ1-1, with a tentative D call TRBD1 (5 bases). The origin of this receptor is a human donor in good health (CMV status not recorded). Some clones in this sample may be carry-over from other donors' samples. The sequenced material came from PBMCs. CDR3 bases: TGTGCCAGCAGCCCCCGGGACCGGCCTTTAGTTGGCACTGAAGCTTTCTTT. As protein: CASSPRDRPLVGTEAFF.